This TCR beta chain is from a study of blood T cells in healthy people across ages. This clonotype was found many times. PCR was performed a second time for about 6 to 11 cycles using a sample-barcoded 5' primer and a J-beta primer mix. Every sample returned 2.5 million or more CDR3-containing paired-end reads. TCRdb re-derived calls from the 5' RACE reads in MiXCR, one entry per CDR3 protein. The sample consists of around 870,000 distinct CDR3 sequences, less than 35% of them appearing once. Isolated per sample were at least 6 million PBMCs. Germline values: CDR1 SGDLS, CDR2 YYNGEE. Trimming removed 0 bases from V and 3 bases from J, with 9 bases in between. The CDR3 totals 15 residues.

The sequence came from a woman older than 75 in good health. This sequence joins TRBV9 and TRBJ1-4; D unclear. Sequencing was performed on blood. CDR3: CASSVEGSANEKLFF. CDR3 sequence (DNA): TGTGCCAGCAGCGTAGAGGGATCGGCTAATGAAAAACTGTTTTTT. Full variable domain (rest looked up from reference TRBV9 and TRBJ1-4): DSGVTQTPKHLITATGQRVTLRCSPRSGDLSVYWYQQSLDQGLQFLIQYYNGEERAKGNILERFSAQQFPDLHSELNLSSLELGDSALYFCASSVEGSANEKLFFGSGTQLSVL.